Detailed here is one TCR beta chain. This CDR3 comprises 14 residues. V lost 6 bases, J lost 4 bases, and 15 bases lay in between. Germline lookup yields CDR1 LNHDA and CDR2 SQIVND (reference sequence). These data belong to a study of T cell changes during pregnancy in multiple sclerosis. Assay used: immunoSEQ multiplex PCR; TCRdb lists only in-frame clones, some missing. The table has approximately 61,000 clones, approximately 90% seen once; the top ten hold around 3.5%. The sample was peripheral blood, taken after pregnancy. The chain combines TRBV19 with TRBJ1-1; D not certain. The source of this sequence is a female donor in good health, enrolled as a control in a pregnancy study. The CDR3 is CASRTDGLGTEAFF. CDR3 sequence (DNA): TGTGCCAGTAGAACCGACGGGTTGGGCACTGAAGCTTTCTTT.